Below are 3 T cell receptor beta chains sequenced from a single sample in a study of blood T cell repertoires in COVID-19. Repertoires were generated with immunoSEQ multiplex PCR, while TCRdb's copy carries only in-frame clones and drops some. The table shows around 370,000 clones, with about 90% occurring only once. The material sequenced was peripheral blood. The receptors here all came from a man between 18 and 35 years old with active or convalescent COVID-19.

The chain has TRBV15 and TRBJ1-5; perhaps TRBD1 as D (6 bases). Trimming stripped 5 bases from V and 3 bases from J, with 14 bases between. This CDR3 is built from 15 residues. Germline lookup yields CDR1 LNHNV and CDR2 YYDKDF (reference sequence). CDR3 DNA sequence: TGTGCCACCAGCGTGACAGGCGCGATCAATCAGCCCCAGCATTTT. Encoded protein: CATSVTGAINQPQHF.

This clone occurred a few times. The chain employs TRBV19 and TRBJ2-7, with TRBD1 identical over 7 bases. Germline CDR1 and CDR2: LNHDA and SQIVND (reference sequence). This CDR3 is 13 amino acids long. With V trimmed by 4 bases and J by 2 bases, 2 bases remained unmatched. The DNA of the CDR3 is TGTGCCAGTAGTAGAGGGACAGCCTACGAGCAGTACTTC. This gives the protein CASSRGTAYEQYF.

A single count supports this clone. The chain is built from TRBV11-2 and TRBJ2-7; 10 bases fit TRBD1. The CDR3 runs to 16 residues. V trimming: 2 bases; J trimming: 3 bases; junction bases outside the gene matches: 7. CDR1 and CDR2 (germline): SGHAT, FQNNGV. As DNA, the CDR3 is TGTGCCAGCAGCTTATGGGGGACAGGGGATTTCTACGAGCAGTACTTC. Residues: CASSLWGTGDFYEQYF. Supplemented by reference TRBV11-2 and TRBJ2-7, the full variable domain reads EAGVAQSPRYKIIEKRQSVAFWCNPISGHATLYWYQQILGQGPKLLIQFQNNGVVDDSQLPKDRFSAERLKGVDSTLKIQPAKLEDSAVYLCASSLWGTGDFYEQYFGPGTRLTVT.